This T cell receptor beta chain was captured in a study of chemoradiotherapy in HPV16-positive cancers. Profiled with immunoSEQ multiplex PCR; TCRdb holds only in-frame clones, not every one. The sample records some 1,900 clones, around 78% being singletons. This clone was picked up one time. The CDR3 loop spans 13 amino acids. CDR1 and CDR2 (germline): SQVTM, ANQGSEA. J lost 2 bases, V lost 4 bases, and 5 bases had no gene match. The chain uses TRBV29-1 and TRBJ2-7; the match to TRBD2 covers 7 bases. The input for sequencing was tumor tissue, taken from a patient who underwent chemoradiotherapy. The clonotype comes from a human donor with HPV-associated anogenital cancer. CDR3: CSVGEGTTYEQYF. In nucleotides, the CDR3 is TGCAGCGTTGGGGAGGGCACTACCTACGAGCAGTACTTC.